The present TCR beta chain was sequenced within a study of beta chain features in type 1 diabetes. Purity of each sorted population was above 95%. For this clone: As yet, its antigen is unknown.

Germline-derived CDR1 and CDR2 are GTSNPN and SVGIG (reference sequence). With 2 bases removed from V and 10 bases from J, the gap between germline ends came to 14 bases. CDR3 length: 12 amino acids. Findings and caveats of the study: In comparison with healthy donors, patients had naive, central memory and Treg TCRB repertoires that appeared more similar.

The sequenced template was cDNA made from the entire isolated RNA. Sequencing used immunoSEQ multiplex PCR; TCRdb keeps in-frame clones, though not all of them. There are more than 300,000 clones in the sample; roughly 13% occur only once, and 0.015% to 0.02% lies in the top ten. The sequenced sample consisted of naive CD4+ T cells from blood. The chain carries TRBV30 and TRBJ1-1, with D possibly being TRBD1 (6 bases). This sequence was found in a man between 18 and 29 years old in good health. This CDR3 reads CAWSSGGRVAFF. The CDR3 DNA follows: TGTGCCTGGAGTTCGGGGGGGCGCGTAGCTTTCTTT.